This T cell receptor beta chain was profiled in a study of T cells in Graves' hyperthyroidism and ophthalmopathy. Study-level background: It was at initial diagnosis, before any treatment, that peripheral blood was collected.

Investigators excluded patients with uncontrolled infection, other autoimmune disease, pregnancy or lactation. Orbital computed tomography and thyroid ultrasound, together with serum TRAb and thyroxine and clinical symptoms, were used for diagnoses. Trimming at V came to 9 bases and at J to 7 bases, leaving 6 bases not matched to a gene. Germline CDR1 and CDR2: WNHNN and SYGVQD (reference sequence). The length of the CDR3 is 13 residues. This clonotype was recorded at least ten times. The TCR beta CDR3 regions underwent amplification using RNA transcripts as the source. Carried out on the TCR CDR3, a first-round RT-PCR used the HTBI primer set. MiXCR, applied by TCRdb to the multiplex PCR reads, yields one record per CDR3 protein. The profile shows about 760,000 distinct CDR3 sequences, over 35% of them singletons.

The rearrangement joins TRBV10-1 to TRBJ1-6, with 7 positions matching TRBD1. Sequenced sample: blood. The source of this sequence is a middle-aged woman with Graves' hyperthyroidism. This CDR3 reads CASRDSFNSPLHF. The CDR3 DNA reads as TGCGCCAGTCGGGACAGCTTCAATTCACCCCTCCACTTT.